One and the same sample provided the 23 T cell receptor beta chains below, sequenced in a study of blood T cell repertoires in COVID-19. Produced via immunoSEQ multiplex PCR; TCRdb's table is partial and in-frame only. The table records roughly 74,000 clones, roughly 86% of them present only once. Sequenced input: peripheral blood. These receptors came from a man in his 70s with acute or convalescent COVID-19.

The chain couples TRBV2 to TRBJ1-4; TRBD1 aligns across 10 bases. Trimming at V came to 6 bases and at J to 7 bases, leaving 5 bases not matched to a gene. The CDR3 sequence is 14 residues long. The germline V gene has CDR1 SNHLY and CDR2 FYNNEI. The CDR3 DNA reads TGTGCCAGCAGCCGGACAGGGGGAAGTGAAAAACTGTTTTTT. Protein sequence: CASSRTGGSEKLFF.

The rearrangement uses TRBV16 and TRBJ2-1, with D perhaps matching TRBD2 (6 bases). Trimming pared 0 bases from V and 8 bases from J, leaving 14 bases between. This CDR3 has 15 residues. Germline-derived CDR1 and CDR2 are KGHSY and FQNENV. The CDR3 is CASSQSGTVVDEQFF. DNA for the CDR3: TGTGCCAGCAGCCAATCGGGGACTGTAGTCGATGAGCAGTTCTTC.

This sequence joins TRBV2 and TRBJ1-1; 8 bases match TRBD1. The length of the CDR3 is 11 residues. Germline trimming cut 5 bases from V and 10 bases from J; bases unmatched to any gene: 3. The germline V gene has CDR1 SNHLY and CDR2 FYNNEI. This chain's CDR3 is CASSTQGAAFF. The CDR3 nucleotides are TGTGCCAGCAGTACCCAGGGGGCAGCTTTCTTT.

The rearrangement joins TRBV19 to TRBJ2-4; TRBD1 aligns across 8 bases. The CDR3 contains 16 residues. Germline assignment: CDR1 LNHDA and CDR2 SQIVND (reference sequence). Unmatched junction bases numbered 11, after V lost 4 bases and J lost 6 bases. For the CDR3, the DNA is TGTGCCAGTAGTACCGGGCTCAGGGGGCCTCGAAACATTCAGTACTTC. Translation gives CASSTGLRGPRNIQYF. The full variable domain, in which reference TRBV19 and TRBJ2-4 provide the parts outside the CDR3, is DGGITQSPKYLFRKEGQNVTLSCEQNLNHDAMYWYRQDPGQGLRLIYYSQIVNDFQKGDIAEGYSVSREKKESFPLTVTSAQKNPTAFYLCASSTGLRGPRNIQYFGAGTRLSVL.

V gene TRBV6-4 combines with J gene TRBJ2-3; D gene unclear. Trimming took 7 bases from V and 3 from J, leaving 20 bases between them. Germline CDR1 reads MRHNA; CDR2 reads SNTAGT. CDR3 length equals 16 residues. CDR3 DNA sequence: TGTGCCAGCACCCAGATGATGCAGGTCGGTACAGATACGCAGTATTTT. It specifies CASTQMMQVGTDTQYF.

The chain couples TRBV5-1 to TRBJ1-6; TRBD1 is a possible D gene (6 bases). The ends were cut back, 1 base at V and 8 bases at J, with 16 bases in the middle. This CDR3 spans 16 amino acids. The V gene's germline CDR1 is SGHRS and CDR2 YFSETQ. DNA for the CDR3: TGCGCCAGCAGCTTGAGTCAGGGCAGGGGAGATTCACCCCTCCACTTT. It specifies CASSLSQGRGDSPLHF.

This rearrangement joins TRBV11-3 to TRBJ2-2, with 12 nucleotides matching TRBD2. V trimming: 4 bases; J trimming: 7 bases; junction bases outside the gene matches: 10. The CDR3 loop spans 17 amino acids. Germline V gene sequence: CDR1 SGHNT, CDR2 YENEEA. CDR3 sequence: CASSSSGLAGTVGELFF. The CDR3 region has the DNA TGTGCCAGCAGCTCCTCTGGACTAGCGGGAACGGTCGGGGAGCTGTTTTTT. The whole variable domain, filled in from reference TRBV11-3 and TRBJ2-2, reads EAGVVQSPRYKIIEKKQPVAFWCNPISGHNTLYWYLQNLGQGPELLIRYENEEAVDDSQLPKDRFSAERLKGVDSTLKIQPAELGDSAVYLCASSSSGLAGTVGELFFGEGSRLTVL.

CDR3 DNA: TGTGCCAGCAGCATGGGACAGGGGAAGATCGAGTACTTC. Its protein is CASSMGQGKIEYF. This sequence joins TRBV7-8 and TRBJ2-7, with 10 bases fitting TRBD1. CDR3 length: 13 amino acids. Germline V gene data show CDR1 as SGHVS and CDR2 as FQNEAQ. Unmatched junction bases numbered 9, after V lost 5 bases and J lost 11 bases.

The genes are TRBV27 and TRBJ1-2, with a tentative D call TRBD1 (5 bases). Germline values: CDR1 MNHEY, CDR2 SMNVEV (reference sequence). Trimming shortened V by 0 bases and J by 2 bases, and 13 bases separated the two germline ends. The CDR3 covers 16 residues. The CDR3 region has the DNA TGTGCCAGCAGTTTATCAGGCAGGGAAAGAAACTATGGCTACACCTTC. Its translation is CASSLSGRERNYGYTF.

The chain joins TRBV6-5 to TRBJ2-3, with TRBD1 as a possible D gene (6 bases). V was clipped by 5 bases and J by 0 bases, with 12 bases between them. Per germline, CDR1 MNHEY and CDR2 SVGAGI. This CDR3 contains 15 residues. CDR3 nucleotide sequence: TGTGCCAGCAGTCCCAGGGGAACTAGCACAGATACGCAGTATTTT. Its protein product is CASSPRGTSTDTQYF.

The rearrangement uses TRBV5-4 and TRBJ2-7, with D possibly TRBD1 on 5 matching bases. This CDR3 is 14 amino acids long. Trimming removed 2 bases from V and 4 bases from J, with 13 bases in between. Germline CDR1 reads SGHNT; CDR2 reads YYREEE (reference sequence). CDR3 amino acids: CASSFGQGQYEQYF. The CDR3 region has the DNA TGTGCCAGCAGCTTTGGGCAGGGCCAGTACGAGCAGTACTTC.

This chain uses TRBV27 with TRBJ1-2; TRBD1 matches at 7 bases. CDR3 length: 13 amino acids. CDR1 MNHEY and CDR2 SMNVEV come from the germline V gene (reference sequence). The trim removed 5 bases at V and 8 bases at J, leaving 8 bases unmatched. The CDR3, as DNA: TGTGCCAGCAGTCCATGGGACAGTTCAGGCTACACCTTC. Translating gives CASSPWDSSGYTF.

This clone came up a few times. Here the CDR3 reads CASSGGRGNRQPQHF. In DNA form, the CDR3 reads TGTGCCAGCAGTGGAGGCAGAGGAAATAGGCAGCCCCAGCATTTT. The V call is TRBV2, the J call TRBJ1-5; D ambiguous. The germline gives CDR1 SNHLY, CDR2 FYNNEI. This CDR3 has 15 amino acids. Trimming stripped 4 bases from V and 7 bases from J, with 17 bases between.

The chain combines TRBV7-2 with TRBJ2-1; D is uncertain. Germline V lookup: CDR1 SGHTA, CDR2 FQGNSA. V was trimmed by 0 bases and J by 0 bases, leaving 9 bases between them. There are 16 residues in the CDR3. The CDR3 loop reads CASSLAPASSYNEQFF. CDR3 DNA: TGTGCCAGCAGCTTAGCCCCAGCGAGCTCCTACAATGAGCAGTTCTTC.

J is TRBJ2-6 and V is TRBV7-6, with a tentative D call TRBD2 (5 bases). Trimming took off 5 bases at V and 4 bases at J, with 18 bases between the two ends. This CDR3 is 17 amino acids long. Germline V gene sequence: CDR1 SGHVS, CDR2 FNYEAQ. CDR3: CASSPPAGLLGANVLTF. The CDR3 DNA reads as TGTGCCAGCAGCCCTCCCGCGGGCCTATTGGGGGCCAACGTCCTGACTTTC.

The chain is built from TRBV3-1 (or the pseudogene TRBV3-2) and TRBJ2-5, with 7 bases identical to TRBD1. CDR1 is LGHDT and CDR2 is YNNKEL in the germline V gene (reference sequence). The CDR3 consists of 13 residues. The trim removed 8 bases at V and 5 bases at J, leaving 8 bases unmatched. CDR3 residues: CASGTVKAETQYF. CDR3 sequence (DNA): TGTGCCAGCGGGACAGTAAAGGCTGAGACCCAGTACTTC.

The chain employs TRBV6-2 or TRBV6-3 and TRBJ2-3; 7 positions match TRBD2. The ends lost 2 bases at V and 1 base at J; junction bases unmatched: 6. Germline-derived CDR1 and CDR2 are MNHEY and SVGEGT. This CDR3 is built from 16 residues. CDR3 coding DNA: TGTGCCAGCAGTTACGGACCTAGCGGAGGCACAGATACGCAGTATTTT. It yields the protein CASSYGPSGGTDTQYF.

The CDR3 DNA follows: TGTGCCAGCAGCCCCGAGGCCCTCTCCTACGAGCAGTACTTC. Its protein product is CASSPEALSYEQYF. This chain uses TRBV11-2 with TRBJ2-7; D gene ambiguous. The germline V gene has CDR1 SGHAT and CDR2 FQNNGV. This CDR3 has 14 amino acids. Trimming cost V 5 bases and J 0 bases, with 11 bases left between them.

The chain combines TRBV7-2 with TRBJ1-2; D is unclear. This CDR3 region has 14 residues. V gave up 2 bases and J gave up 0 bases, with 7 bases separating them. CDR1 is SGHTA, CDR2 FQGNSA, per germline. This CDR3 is CASSLTRSNYGYTF. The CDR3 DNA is TGTGCCAGCAGCTTAACACGATCTAACTATGGCTACACCTTC.

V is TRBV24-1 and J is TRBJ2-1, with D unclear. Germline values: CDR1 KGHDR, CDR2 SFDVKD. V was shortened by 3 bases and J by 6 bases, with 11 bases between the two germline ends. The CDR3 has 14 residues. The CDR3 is CATSDVDTLNEQFF. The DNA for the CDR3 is TGTGCCACCAGTGATGTTGACACTCTCAATGAGCAGTTCTTC.

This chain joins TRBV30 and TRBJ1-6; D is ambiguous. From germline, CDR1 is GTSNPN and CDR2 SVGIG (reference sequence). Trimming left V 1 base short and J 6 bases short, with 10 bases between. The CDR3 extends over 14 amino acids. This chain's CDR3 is CAWSDDPGNSPLHF. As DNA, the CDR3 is TGTGCCTGGAGTGACGACCCGGGTAATTCACCCCTCCACTTT.

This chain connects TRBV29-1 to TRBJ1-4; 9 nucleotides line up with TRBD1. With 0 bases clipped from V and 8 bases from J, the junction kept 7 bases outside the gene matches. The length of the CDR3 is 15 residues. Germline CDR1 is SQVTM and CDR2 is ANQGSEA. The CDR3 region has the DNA TGCAGCGTTGAAGATTCGACAGGGGGGGGAGAAAAACTGTTTTTT. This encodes CSVEDSTGGGEKLFF. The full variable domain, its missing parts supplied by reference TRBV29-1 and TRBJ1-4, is SAVISQKPSRDICQRGTSLTIQCQVDSQVTMMFWYRQQPGQSLTLIATANQGSEATYESGFVIDKFPISRPNLTFSTLTVSNMSPEDSSIYLCSVEDSTGGGEKLFFGSGTQLSVL.

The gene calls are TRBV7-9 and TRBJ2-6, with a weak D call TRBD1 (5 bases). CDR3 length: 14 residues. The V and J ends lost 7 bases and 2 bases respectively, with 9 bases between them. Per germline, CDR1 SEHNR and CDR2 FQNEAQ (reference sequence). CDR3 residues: CASTWGAGANVLTF. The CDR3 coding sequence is TGTGCCAGCACTTGGGGCGCTGGGGCCAACGTCCTGACTTTC.